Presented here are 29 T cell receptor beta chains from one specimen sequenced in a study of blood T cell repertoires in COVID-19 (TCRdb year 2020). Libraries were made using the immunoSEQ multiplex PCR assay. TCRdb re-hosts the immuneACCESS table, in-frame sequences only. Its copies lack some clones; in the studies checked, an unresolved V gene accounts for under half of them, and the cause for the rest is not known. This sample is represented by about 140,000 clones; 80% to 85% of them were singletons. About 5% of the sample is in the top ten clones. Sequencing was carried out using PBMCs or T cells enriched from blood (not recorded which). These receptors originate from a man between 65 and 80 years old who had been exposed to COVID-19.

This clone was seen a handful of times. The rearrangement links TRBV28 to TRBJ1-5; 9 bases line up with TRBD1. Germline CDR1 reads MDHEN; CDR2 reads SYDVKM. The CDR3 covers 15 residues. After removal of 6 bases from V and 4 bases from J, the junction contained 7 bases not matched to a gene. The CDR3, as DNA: TGTGCCAGCAGCGTAGGGGACAGGGAAAATCAGCCCCAGCATTTT. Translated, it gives CASSVGDRENQPQHF.

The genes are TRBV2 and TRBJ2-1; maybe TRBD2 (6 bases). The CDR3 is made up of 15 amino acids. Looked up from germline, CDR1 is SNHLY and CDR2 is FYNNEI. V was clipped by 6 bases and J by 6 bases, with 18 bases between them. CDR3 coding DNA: TGTGCCAGCAGAGTTTCTAGAAGGGGAGGCAATGAGCAGTTCTTC. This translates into CASRVSRRGGNEQFF.

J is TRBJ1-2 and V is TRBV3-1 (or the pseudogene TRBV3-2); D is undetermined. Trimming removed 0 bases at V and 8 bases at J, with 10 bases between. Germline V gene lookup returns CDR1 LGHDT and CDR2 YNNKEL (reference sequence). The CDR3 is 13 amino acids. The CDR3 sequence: CASSQDSPSGYTF. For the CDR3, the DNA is TGTGCCAGCAGCCAAGATTCCCCTTCGGGCTACACCTTC.

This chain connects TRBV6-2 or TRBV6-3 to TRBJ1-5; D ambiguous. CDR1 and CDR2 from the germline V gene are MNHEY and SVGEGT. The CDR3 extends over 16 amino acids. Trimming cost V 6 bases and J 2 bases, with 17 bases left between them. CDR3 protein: CASSSAGRVGNQPQHF. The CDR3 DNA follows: TGTGCCAGCAGCTCCGCGGGTAGAGTAGGCAATCAGCCCCAGCATTTT.

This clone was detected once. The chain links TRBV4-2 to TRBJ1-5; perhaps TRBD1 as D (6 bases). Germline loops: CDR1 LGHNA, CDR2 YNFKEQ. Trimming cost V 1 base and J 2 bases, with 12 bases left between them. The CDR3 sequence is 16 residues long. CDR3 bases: TGTGCCAGCAGCCAAGGGCACAGGGAAGGCAATCAGCCCCAGCATTTT. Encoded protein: CASSQGHREGNQPQHF.

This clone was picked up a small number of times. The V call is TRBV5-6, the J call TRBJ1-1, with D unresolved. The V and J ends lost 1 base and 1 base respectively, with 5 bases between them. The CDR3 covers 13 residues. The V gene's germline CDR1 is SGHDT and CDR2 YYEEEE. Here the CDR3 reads CASSLWQNTEAFF. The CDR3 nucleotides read TGTGCCAGCAGCTTGTGGCAGAACACTGAAGCTTTCTTT.

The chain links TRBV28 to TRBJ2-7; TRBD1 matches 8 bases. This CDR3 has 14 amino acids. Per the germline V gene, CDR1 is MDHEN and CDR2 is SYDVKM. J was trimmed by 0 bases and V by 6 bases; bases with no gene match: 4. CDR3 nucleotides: TGTGCCAGCAGAGGACAGGGCCTCTCCTACGAGCAGTACTTC. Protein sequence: CASRGQGLSYEQYF.

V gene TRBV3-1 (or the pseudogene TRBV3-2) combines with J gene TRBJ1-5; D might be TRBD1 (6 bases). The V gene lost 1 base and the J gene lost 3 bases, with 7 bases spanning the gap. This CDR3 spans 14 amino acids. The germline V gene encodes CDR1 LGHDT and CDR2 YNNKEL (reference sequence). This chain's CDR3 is CASSQGQDNQPQHF. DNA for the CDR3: TGTGCCAGCAGCCAAGGACAGGACAATCAGCCCCAGCATTTT.

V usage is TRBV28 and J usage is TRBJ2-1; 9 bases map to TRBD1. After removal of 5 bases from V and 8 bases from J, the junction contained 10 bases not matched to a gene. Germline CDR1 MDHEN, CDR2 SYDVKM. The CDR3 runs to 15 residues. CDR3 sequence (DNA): TGTGCCAGCAGTCCCTCCGGGACAGGGCGCGATGAGCAGTTCTTC. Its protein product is CASSPSGTGRDEQFF.

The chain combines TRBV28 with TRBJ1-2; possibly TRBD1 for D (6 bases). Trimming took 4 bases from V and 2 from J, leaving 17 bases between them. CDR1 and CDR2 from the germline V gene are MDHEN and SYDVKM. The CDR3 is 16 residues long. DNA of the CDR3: TGTGCCAGCAGTTCGCTTAGGGGGTCGGTAAACTATGGCTACACCTTC. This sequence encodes CASSSLRGSVNYGYTF.

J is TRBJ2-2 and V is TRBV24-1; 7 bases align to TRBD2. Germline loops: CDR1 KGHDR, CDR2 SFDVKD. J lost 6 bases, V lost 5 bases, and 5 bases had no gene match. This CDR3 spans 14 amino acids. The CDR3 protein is CATSGREIAGELFF. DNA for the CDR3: TGTGCCACCAGTGGGCGGGAGATAGCCGGGGAGCTGTTTTTT.

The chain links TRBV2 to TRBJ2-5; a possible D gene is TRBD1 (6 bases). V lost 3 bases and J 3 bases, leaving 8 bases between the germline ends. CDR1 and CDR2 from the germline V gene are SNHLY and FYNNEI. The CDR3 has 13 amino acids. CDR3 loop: CASSDHREETQYF. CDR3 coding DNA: TGTGCCAGCAGTGACCACAGGGAAGAGACCCAGTACTTC.

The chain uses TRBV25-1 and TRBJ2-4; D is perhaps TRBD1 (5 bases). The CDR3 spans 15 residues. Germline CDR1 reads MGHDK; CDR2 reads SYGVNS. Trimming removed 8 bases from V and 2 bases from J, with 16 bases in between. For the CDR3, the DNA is TGTGCCAGCGAGAATCTCAAGGGGCCCAAAAACATTCAGTACTTC. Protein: CASENLKGPKNIQYF.

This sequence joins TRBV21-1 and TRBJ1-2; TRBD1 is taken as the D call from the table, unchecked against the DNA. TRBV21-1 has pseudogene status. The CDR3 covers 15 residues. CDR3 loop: CASCLSLGGEGGYTF. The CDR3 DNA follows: TGTGCCAGCTGCCTCTCATTAGGGGGAGAAGGGGGCTACACCTTC.

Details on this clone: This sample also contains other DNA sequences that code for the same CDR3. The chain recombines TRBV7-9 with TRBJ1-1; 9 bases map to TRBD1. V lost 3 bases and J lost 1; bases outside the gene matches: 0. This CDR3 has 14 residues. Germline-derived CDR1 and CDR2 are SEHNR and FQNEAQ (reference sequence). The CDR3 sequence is CASSLGQGNTEAFF. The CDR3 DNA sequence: TGTGCCAGCAGCTTGGGACAGGGGAACACTGAAGCTTTCTTT.

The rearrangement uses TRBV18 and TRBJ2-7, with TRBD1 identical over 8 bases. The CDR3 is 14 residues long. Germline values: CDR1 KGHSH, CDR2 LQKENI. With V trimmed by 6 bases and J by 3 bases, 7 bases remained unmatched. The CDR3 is CASSPTGVDYEQYF. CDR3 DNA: TGTGCCAGCTCCCCGACAGGGGTCGACTACGAGCAGTACTTC.

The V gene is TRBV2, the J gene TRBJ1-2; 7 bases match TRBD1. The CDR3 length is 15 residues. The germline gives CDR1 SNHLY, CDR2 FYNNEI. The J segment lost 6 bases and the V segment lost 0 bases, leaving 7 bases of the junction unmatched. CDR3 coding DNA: TGTGCCAGCAGTGAAGCGACGTTGACAGGGAATGGCTACACCTTC. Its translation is CASSEATLTGNGYTF.

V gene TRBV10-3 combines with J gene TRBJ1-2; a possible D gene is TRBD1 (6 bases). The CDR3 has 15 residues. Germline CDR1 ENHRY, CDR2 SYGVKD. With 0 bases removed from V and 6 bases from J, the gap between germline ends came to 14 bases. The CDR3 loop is CAISESNLRGDGYTF. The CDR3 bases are TGTGCCATCAGTGAGTCGAACCTCAGGGGCGATGGCTACACCTTC.

The CDR3 bases are TGTGCCAGCAGCCGACAGGGAACTAATGAAAAACTGTTTTTT. Protein sequence: CASSRQGTNEKLFF. The rearrangement joins TRBV28 to TRBJ1-4, with TRBD1 matching 7 bases. The CDR3 loop spans 14 amino acids. The ends lost 6 bases at V and 1 base at J; junction bases unmatched: 2. CDR1 and CDR2 from the germline V gene are MDHEN and SYDVKM.

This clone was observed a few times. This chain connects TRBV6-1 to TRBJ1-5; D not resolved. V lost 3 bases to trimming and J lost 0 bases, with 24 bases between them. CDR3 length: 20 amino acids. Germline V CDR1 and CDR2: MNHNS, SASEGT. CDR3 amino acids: CASSDFRVSSYLSSNQPQHF. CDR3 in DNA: TGTGCCAGCAGTGATTTTCGGGTTTCATCATACCTGAGTAGCAATCAGCCCCAGCATTTT.

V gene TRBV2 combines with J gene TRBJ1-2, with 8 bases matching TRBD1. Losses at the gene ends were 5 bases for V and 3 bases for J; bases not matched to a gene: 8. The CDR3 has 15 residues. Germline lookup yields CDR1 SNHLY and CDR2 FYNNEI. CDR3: CASSYTTGGDYGYTF. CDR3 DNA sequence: TGTGCCAGCAGTTATACTACAGGGGGTGACTATGGCTACACCTTC.

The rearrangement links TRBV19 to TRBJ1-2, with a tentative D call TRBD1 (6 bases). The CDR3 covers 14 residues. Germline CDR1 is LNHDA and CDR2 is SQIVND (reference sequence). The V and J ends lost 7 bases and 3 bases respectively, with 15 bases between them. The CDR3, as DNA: TGTGCCAGTACCGTGGGGGCACAGTACTATGGCTACACCTTC. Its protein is CASTVGAQYYGYTF.

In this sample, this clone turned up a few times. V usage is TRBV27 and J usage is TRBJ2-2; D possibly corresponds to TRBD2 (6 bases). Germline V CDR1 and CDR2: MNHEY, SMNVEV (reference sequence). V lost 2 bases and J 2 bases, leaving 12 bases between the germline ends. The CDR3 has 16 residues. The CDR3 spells CASSLAEGLNTGELFF. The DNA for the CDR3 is TGTGCCAGCAGTTTAGCGGAGGGTCTCAACACCGGGGAGCTGTTTTTT.

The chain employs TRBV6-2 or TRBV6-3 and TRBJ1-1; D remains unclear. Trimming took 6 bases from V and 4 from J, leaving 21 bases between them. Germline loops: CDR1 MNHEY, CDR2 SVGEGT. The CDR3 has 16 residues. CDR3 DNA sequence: TGTGCCAGCAGACCTGGTTGGGGAGCGGTAGCCACTGAAGCTTTCTTT. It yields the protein CASRPGWGAVATEAFF.

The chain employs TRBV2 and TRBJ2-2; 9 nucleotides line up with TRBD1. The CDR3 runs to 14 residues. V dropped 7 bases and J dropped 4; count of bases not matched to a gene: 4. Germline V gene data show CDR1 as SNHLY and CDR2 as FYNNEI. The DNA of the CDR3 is TGTGCCAGCAAAATGGACAGGGGCACCGGGGAGCTGTTTTTT. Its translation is CASKMDRGTGELFF.

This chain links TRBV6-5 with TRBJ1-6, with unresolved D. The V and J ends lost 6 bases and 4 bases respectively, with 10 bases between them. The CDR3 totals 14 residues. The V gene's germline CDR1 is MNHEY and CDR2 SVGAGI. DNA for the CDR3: TGTGCCAGCAGGGTGAACAGTTATAATTCACCCCTCCACTTT. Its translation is CASRVNSYNSPLHF.

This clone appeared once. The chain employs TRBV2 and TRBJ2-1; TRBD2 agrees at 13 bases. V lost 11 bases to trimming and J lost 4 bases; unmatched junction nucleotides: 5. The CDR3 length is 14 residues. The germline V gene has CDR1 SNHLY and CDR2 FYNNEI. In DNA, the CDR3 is TGTGCCGTCCAGACTAGCGGGGGGTACAATGAGCAGTTCTTC. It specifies CAVQTSGGYNEQFF.

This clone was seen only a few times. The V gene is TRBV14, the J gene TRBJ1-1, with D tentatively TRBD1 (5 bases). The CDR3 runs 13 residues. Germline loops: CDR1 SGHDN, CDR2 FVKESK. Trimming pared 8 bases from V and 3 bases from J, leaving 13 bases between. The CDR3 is CASRVDSYTEAFF. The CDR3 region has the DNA TGTGCCAGCCGCGTCGACAGCTACACTGAAGCTTTCTTT.

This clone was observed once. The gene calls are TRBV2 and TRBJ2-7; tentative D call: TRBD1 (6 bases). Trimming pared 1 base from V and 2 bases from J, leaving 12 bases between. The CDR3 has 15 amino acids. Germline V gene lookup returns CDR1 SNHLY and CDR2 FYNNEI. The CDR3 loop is CASSEESRTAYEQYF. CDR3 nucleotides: TGTGCCAGCAGTGAAGAAAGCCGGACAGCCTACGAGCAGTACTTC.